The next 7 T cell receptor beta chains were all read from a single sample in a study of T cells after yellow fever vaccination. Using its own MiXCR run on the 5' RACE reads, TCRdb lists one record per CDR3 protein. The table has 300,000 to 400,000 distinct CDR3 sequences, approximately 11% seen once. Here the sequenced sample was CD4+ T cells sorted from PBMCs, taken 45 days after the yellow fever booster vaccination. The origin of the receptors is a man between 18 and 29 years old who received the YFV17D yellow fever vaccine.

This clonotype was recorded many times. The chain combines TRBV4-3 with TRBJ2-5; D is perhaps TRBD1 (5 bases). This CDR3 region has 12 residues. Between the trimmed V and J ends, which lost 4 bases and 7 bases, there was a span of 10 bases. Germline CDR1 LGHNA, CDR2 YSLEER. CDR3 protein: CASSLRAGTQYF. In DNA, the CDR3 is TGCGCCAGCAGCCTCAGGGCTGGGACCCAGTACTTC.

This clonotype has just a few counts. The gene calls are TRBV5-4 and TRBJ2-6; D gene uncertain. CDR1 is SGHNT, CDR2 YYREEE, per germline (reference sequence). V was shortened by 4 bases and J by 0 bases, with 8 bases between the two germline ends. The CDR3 sequence is 15 residues long. The CDR3 loop reads CASSPDLSGANVLTF. DNA of the CDR3: TGTGCCAGCAGCCCCGACCTCTCTGGGGCCAACGTCCTGACTTTC.

The table lists this clonotype with many counts. This chain uses TRBV5-1 with TRBJ2-2; D is possibly TRBD2 (5 bases). The ends were cut back, 3 bases at V and 3 bases at J, with 12 bases in the middle. Looked up from germline, CDR1 is SGHRS and CDR2 is YFSETQ. The CDR3 covers 15 residues. The CDR3 DNA reads TGCGCCAGCAGCTACCGATCGGGATACACCGGGGAGCTGTTTTTT. Translation gives CASSYRSGYTGELFF.

The chain carries TRBV2 and TRBJ2-1; D unresolved. The ends were cut back, 4 bases at V and 7 bases at J, with 11 bases in the middle. The germline gives CDR1 SNHLY, CDR2 FYNNEI. The CDR3 runs 13 residues. DNA for the CDR3: TGTGCCAGCAGTGTAGAAAACGGGAATGAGCAGTTCTTC. Translating gives CASSVENGNEQFF.

This clonotype was found a few times. V gene TRBV28 combines with J gene TRBJ2-7; either TRBD1 or TRBD2 may fit D (6 bases each). This CDR3 is built from 13 residues. V lost 1 base and J 7 bases, leaving 11 bases between the germline ends. CDR1 and CDR2 (germline): MDHEN, SYDVKM. The CDR3 DNA reads as TGTGCCAGCAGTTTATCCGGGGGCCGGGAGCAGTACTTC. Translated, it gives CASSLSGGREQYF.

This clonotype came up many times. The chain couples TRBV20-1 to TRBJ2-7; 7 bases agree with TRBD1. Per the germline V gene, CDR1 is DFQATT and CDR2 is SNEGSKA (reference sequence). V shed 1 base and J 5 bases; nucleotides not matched to a gene: 8. This CDR3 contains 14 residues. CDR3 sequence: CSARGDRAVHEQYF. The CDR3 region has the DNA TGCAGTGCTAGAGGCGACAGGGCCGTGCACGAGCAGTACTTC.

This chain joins TRBV20-1 and TRBJ2-3, with 9 bases aligning to TRBD2. V gave up 4 bases and J gave up 0 bases; unmatched junction bases: 14. Germline CDR1 reads DFQATT; CDR2 reads SNEGSKA (reference sequence). CDR3 size: 18 residues. The CDR3 DNA is TGCAGTGCTACCCACCGGCCTAGCGGGAAAGCTAGCACAGATACGCAGTATTTT. Translating gives CSATHRPSGKASTDTQYF.